This TCR beta chain was sequenced for a study of tumor-infiltrating lymphocytes in primary liver carcinoma. Concerning this clonotype: In this CDR3 the conserved last residue, phenylalanine or tryptophan, is missing, so a read error is likely.

The CDR3 has 12 residues. In germline, CDR1 is SQVTM, CDR2 ANQGSEA. In addition to blood RNA drawn from unsorted whole blood, germline DNA was extracted. A primer in the constant region served to generate TCR beta cDNA from about 470 ng of total RNA. Three nested multiplex PCR rounds of slightly modified ARM-PCR generated TCR beta libraries. Use of TRBV1-TRBV30 forward primers with a C-beta reverse primer characterized the first two PCR rounds, which lasted roughly 9 cycles each. TCRdb reprocessed the multiplex PCR reads with MiXCR, giving one entry per CDR3 protein. The sample includes 330,000 or so distinct CDR3 sequences, less than 75% of them seen just once.

The gene calls are TRBV29-1 and TRBJ2-2, with a possible D match to TRBD2 (6 bases). The sequencing input was peripheral blood. The clonotype originates from a man aged 35 to 55 with primary liver carcinoma and hepatitis B virus infection. The CDR3 sequence is CSVITDTGGLFL. The CDR3 DNA reads as TGCAGCGTTATAACAGACACCGGGGGGCTGTTTCTT.